The 10 T cell receptor beta chains presented below share a single source sample, sequenced in a study of T cells in Graves' hyperthyroidism and ophthalmopathy. It was RNA transcripts that yielded the amplified TCR beta CDR3 regions. First-round RT-PCR of the TCR CDR3 relied on the HTBI primer set. TCRdb re-called the multiplex PCR reads through MiXCR, storing one row per CDR3 protein. The sample contains approximately 600,000 distinct CDR3 sequences, about 17% of which appear only once. Material for sequencing was blood. These receptors originate from a woman aged 25 to 39 with Graves' hyperthyroidism.

This clonotype was found many times. The chain is built from TRBV7-2 and TRBJ2-7, with TRBD2 matching 13 bases. Per germline, CDR1 SGHTA and CDR2 FQGNSA. The CDR3 has 15 amino acids. Trimming at V came to 3 bases and at J to 4 bases, leaving 3 bases not matched to a gene. CDR3 sequence reads: CASSFGLAGEYEQYF. CDR3 sequence (DNA): TGTGCCAGCAGCTTCGGACTAGCGGGAGAGTACGAGCAGTACTTC. Supplemented by reference TRBV7-2 and TRBJ2-7, the full variable domain reads GAGVSQSPSNKVTEKGKDVELRCDPISGHTALYWYRQSLGQGLEFLIYFQGNSAPDKSGLPSDRFSAERTGGSVSTLTIQRTQQEDSAVYLCASSFGLAGEYEQYFGPGTRLTVT.

This clonotype has more than one count but fewer than ten. The chain links TRBV9 to TRBJ2-5, with D possibly matching TRBD1 (6 bases). The CDR3 is made up of 15 amino acids. Per germline, CDR1 SGDLS and CDR2 YYNGEE. Trimming took off 2 bases at V and 0 bases at J, with 11 bases between the two ends. In DNA form, the CDR3 reads TGTGCCAGCAGCGTGAGGGGGAACAACCAAGAGACCCAGTACTTC. This codes for CASSVRGNNQETQYF. The full variable domain, rest sourced from reference TRBV9 and TRBJ2-5, is DSGVTQTPKHLITATGQRVTLRCSPRSGDLSVYWYQQSLDQGLQFLIQYYNGEERAKGNILERFSAQQFPDLHSELNLSSLELGDSALYFCASSVRGNNQETQYFGPGTRLLVL.

This clonotype occurred many times. For the CDR3, the DNA is TGTGCCAGCAGTTTATCAGGAACCGGCTACACCTTC. It specifies CASSLSGTGYTF. The rearrangement joins TRBV12-3 or TRBV12-4 to TRBJ1-2; no firm D call. Trimming shortened V by 2 bases and J by 8 bases, and 9 bases separated the two germline ends. CDR3 length equals 12 residues.

This clonotype appeared a few times. J is TRBJ2-1 and V is TRBV24-1; 7 nucleotides align to TRBD1. CDR1 and CDR2 from the germline V gene are KGHDR and SFDVKD. The CDR3 loop spans 13 amino acids. V was clipped by 1 base and J by 8 bases; unmatched bases: 1. CDR3 nucleotides: TGTGCCACCAGTGATTTCACAGGGGATGAGCAGTTCTTC. Its protein is CATSDFTGDEQFF.

This clonotype was observed many times. This chain connects TRBV9 to TRBJ2-7; TRBD2 matches 11 bases. Trimming at V came to 5 bases and at J to 3 bases, leaving 4 bases not matched to a gene. Germline V lookup: CDR1 SGDLS, CDR2 YYNGEE. This CDR3 contains 14 residues. CDR3: CASSVGTSGYEQYF. The DNA for the CDR3 is TGTGCCAGCAGTGTCGGGACTAGCGGCTACGAGCAGTACTTC.

This clonotype has only a few counts. CDR3 DNA: TGTGCCAGCAGCTCCCGCTCCGGAGGGGGGGAGCTGTTTTTT. This gives the protein CASSSRSGGGELFF. The rearrangement uses TRBV7-2 and TRBJ2-2; TRBD2 is a possible D gene (6 bases). The V end lost 4 bases, the J end lost 8 bases, and 14 bases lay between the germline ends. CDR3 length: 14 amino acids. The germline gives CDR1 SGHTA, CDR2 FQGNSA. The whole variable domain, filled in from reference TRBV7-2 and TRBJ2-2, reads GAGVSQSPSNKVTEKGKDVELRCDPISGHTALYWYRQSLGQGLEFLIYFQGNSAPDKSGLPSDRFSAERTGGSVSTLTIQRTQQEDSAVYLCASSSRSGGGELFFGEGSRLTVL.

The chain recombines TRBV18 with TRBJ1-6, with D possibly being TRBD1 (6 bases). The germline gives CDR1 KGHSH, CDR2 LQKENI. With 6 bases removed from V and 5 bases from J, the gap between germline ends came to 20 bases. The CDR3 spans 17 residues. In nucleotides, the CDR3 is TGTGCCAGCTCGTCAACCACCCCGGGACATAATAATTCACCCCTCCACTTT. Encoded protein: CASSSTTPGHNNSPLHF.

This clonotype turned up a few times. The chain employs TRBV25-1 and TRBJ1-1; 7 nucleotides agree with TRBD1. CDR3 size: 15 residues. With 8 bases clipped from V and 0 bases from J, the junction kept 9 bases outside the gene matches. Germline V CDR1 and CDR2: MGHDK, SYGVNS. CDR3 residues: CASQRGDRLNTEAFF. For the CDR3, the DNA is TGTGCCAGCCAAAGGGGGGACAGACTGAACACTGAAGCTTTCTTT.

This clonotype has a handful of counts. The CDR3 region has the DNA TGTGCCAGCAGCCGACAGGGCGGCTACGAGCAGTACTTC. Amino acids: CASSRQGGYEQYF. This chain links TRBV5-5 with TRBJ2-7; TRBD1 aligns across 7 bases. With 4 bases clipped from V and 3 bases from J, the junction kept 4 bases outside the gene matches. There are 13 residues in the CDR3. CDR1 and CDR2 from the germline V gene are SGHKS and YYEKEE (reference sequence).

V is TRBV20-1 and J is TRBJ1-2, with 9 nucleotides matching TRBD1. Germline V gene lookup returns CDR1 DFQATT and CDR2 SNEGSKA (reference sequence). V shed 1 base, J shed 6 bases, and the junction held 15 bases outside the gene matches. CDR3 size: 17 residues. The CDR3 coding sequence is TGCAGTGCTAGAGCCACAGGGTGGGGACAGGGAGGCGATGGCTACACCTTC. Its protein is CSARATGWGQGGDGYTF.